The source of this TCR beta chain is a study of post-analysis software for immune sequencing data. At the level of the study: Patients with relapsing-remitting, secondary progressive and progressive-relapsing multiple sclerosis courses were all represented. Notes on the study in general: Co-batched samples clustered tightly together by F measure. Controls' normalized Chao1 diversity significantly exceeded that of multiple sclerosis patients. Patients used about 5 TRBV segments, including TRBV5-6, TRBV5-1 and TRBV20-1, more often than controls.

The trim removed 4 bases at V and 0 bases at J, leaving 7 bases unmatched. Looked up from germline, CDR1 is SGHRS and CDR2 is YFSETQ. This CDR3 spans 16 amino acids. Notes on this clonotype: No antigen is known for it.

Tagging with unique molecular identifiers was a feature of the TCR beta cDNA libraries. Between about 1 and 10 million T cells gave rise to a few hundred thousand cDNA molecules. TCRdb analysed the PCR reads with MiXCR anew, one entry per CDR3 protein. The table includes about 770,000 distinct CDR3 sequences, roughly 50% detected once. V usage is TRBV5-1 and J usage is TRBJ2-1, with TRBD1 matching over 7 bases. Material for sequencing was blood. This TCR came from a girl aged 10-17 years with multiple sclerosis. CDR3 coding DNA: TGCGCCAGCAGCCCGACAGGGCCCAGCTCCTACAATGAGCAGTTCTTC. Protein sequence: CASSPTGPSSYNEQFF. The whole variable domain, filled in from reference TRBV5-1 and TRBJ2-1, reads KAGVTQTPRYLIKTRGQQVTLSCSPISGHRSVSWYQQTPGQGLQFLFEYFSETQRNKGNFPGRFSGRQFSNSRSEMNVSTLELGDSALYLCASSPTGPSSYNEQFFGPGTRLTVL.